A single sample gave rise to the 32 T cell receptor beta chains below, sequenced in a study of cytomegalovirus exposure and HLA in healthy donors. Assay: immunoSEQ multiplex PCR; the TCRdb copy retains only in-frame clones and omits some. The repertoire includes 120,000 to 150,000 clones, roughly nine tenths of them detected once, and approximately 3% sits in the top ten. The material sequenced was PBMCs. These receptor sequences come from a man between 18 and 29 years old in good health and CMV-seronegative.

The V gene is TRBV5-1, the J gene TRBJ2-7; a weak D match, TRBD2 (6 bases). The CDR3 has 18 residues. CDR1 and CDR2 (germline): SGHRS, YFSETQ. Deletions cut 0 bases from V and 4 bases from J, with 23 bases between. The CDR3 region has the DNA TGCGCCAGCAGCTTGGCCTCAGGGACTGACACTACCTGGTACGAGCAGTACTTC. Translation: CASSLASGTDTTWYEQYF.

This rearrangement joins TRBV7-9 to TRBJ2-7; D might be TRBD1 (6 bases). The V end was cut by 5 bases, the J end by 3 bases, with 17 bases between. The germline V gene has CDR1 SEHNR and CDR2 FQNEAQ (reference sequence). The CDR3 has 15 residues. The CDR3 coding sequence is TGTGCCAGCAGCCCCAGCCGGACAGTAAGCTACGAGCAGTACTTC. This encodes CASSPSRTVSYEQYF. Full variable domain (missing parts from reference TRBV7-9 and TRBJ2-7): DTGVSQNPRHKITKRGQNVTFRCDPISEHNRLYWYRQTLGQGPEFLTYFQNEAQLEKSRLLSDRFSAERPKGSFSTLEIQRTEQGDSAMYLCASSPSRTVSYEQYFGPGTRLTVT.

This chain links TRBV7-6 with TRBJ2-3, with 14 bases aligning to TRBD2. CDR3 length: 19 amino acids. The V and J ends lost 4 bases and 1 base, in that order; junction bases with no gene match: 10. Germline CDR1 reads SGHVS; CDR2 reads FNYEAQ. CDR3 coding DNA: TGTGCCAGCAGCTCAATGACTAGCGGGGGGGCCTATGGCACAGATACGCAGTATTTT. Its translation is CASSSMTSGGAYGTDTQYF.

A single count supports this clone. The chain employs TRBV6-1 and TRBJ2-7; 10 nucleotides agree with TRBD1. Germline-derived CDR1 and CDR2 are MNHNS and SASEGT. Trimming removed 6 bases from V and 7 bases from J; junction bases left unmatched: 12. The CDR3 spans 15 residues. This CDR3 is CASRDFRDRGGEQYF. Written as DNA, the CDR3 is TGTGCCAGCAGAGACTTCCGGGACAGGGGAGGTGAGCAGTACTTC.

The CDR3 sequence is CASSLELAGTNTGELFF. The DNA for the CDR3 is TGTGCCAGCAGCTTGGAACTAGCGGGGACAAACACCGGGGAGCTGTTTTTT. The rearrangement uses TRBV5-6 and TRBJ2-2; 10 positions agree with TRBD2. After removal of 0 bases from V and 2 bases from J, the junction contained 4 bases not matched to a gene. Germline lookup yields CDR1 SGHDT and CDR2 YYEEEE. The CDR3 is 17 residues long.

The gene calls are TRBV5-1 and TRBJ2-5; 7 bases map to TRBD1. The CDR3 extends over 14 amino acids. Germline V gene sequence: CDR1 SGHRS, CDR2 YFSETQ. V trimming: 2 bases; J trimming: 5 bases; junction bases outside the gene matches: 6. CDR3 DNA: TGCGCCAGCAGCTTCCAGGGGGATAGGGAGACCCAGTACTTC. It codes for CASSFQGDRETQYF.

V and J are TRBV27 and TRBJ2-7; TRBD1 aligns across 9 bases. The J segment lost 4 bases and the V segment lost 6 bases, leaving 16 bases of the junction unmatched. Germline V gene lookup returns CDR1 MNHEY and CDR2 SMNVEV (reference sequence). The CDR3 has 17 residues. CDR3 sequence: CASSSYPGTGRRYEQYF. The DNA for the CDR3 is TGTGCCAGCAGCTCGTACCCCGGGACAGGGAGGAGGTACGAGCAGTACTTC.

This chain joins TRBV2 and TRBJ2-1; perhaps TRBD1 as D (7 bases). The V end was cut by 9 bases, the J end by 10 bases, with 13 bases between. This CDR3 has 11 amino acids. Germline lookup yields CDR1 SNHLY and CDR2 FYNNEI. CDR3 sequence: CARGGGREQFF. The CDR3 bases are TGTGCCAGAGGAGGGGGCAGGGAGCAGTTCTTC.

This chain links TRBV27 with TRBJ1-2; 7 bases match TRBD1. The CDR3 sequence is 16 residues long. V trimming: 5 bases; J trimming: 7 bases; junction bases outside the gene matches: 16. CDR1 is MNHEY, CDR2 SMNVEV, per germline (reference sequence). CDR3 nucleotides: TGTGCCAGCAGTCGAGGGACAGTGTATAATTTTGGTGGCTACACCTTC. Translated, it gives CASSRGTVYNFGGYTF.

This chain connects TRBV2 to TRBJ1-4; D is perhaps TRBD1 (6 bases). The CDR3 is 13 residues long. CDR1 and CDR2 from the germline V gene are SNHLY and FYNNEI. Deletions cut 6 bases from V and 3 bases from J, with 8 bases between. The CDR3 DNA reads TGTGCCAGCAGATGGACAGCTAATGAAAAACTGTTTTTT. This gives the protein CASRWTANEKLFF.

The chain links TRBV14 to TRBJ2-7, with D perhaps matching TRBD1 (5 bases). The V end lost 2 bases, the J end lost 0 bases, and 8 bases lay between the germline ends. From germline, CDR1 is SGHDN and CDR2 FVKESK. The CDR3 has 14 amino acids. DNA for the CDR3: TGTGCCAGCAGCCAAATGACAGCCTCCTACGAGCAGTACTTC. Protein sequence: CASSQMTASYEQYF.

The chain is built from TRBV28 and TRBJ2-5; 10 positions match TRBD1. The CDR3 length is 15 residues. In germline, CDR1 is MDHEN, CDR2 SYDVKM. Unmatched junction bases numbered 6, after V lost 6 bases and J lost 2 bases. The CDR3 reads CASSHGTGAQETQYF. DNA for the CDR3: TGTGCCAGCAGCCACGGGACAGGGGCTCAAGAGACCCAGTACTTC.

V and J are TRBV5-1 and TRBJ1-2; D ambiguous. V was clipped by 0 bases and J by 0 bases, with 6 bases between them. Germline-derived CDR1 and CDR2 are SGHRS and YFSETQ. The CDR3 runs to 14 residues. CDR3 protein: CASSLAGTNYGYTF. The CDR3 region has the DNA TGCGCCAGCAGCTTGGCGGGGACTAACTATGGCTACACCTTC.

This rearrangement joins TRBV4-2 to TRBJ1-2; tentatively, D is TRBD1 (6 bases). The CDR3 has 15 residues. V was cut by 0 bases and J by 3 bases, with 11 bases left in between. The germline gives CDR1 LGHNA, CDR2 YNFKEQ. The CDR3 spells CASSQEGDKYYGYTF. The CDR3 region has the DNA TGTGCCAGCAGCCAAGAAGGGGACAAGTACTATGGCTACACCTTC.

CDR3 residues: CASSLGWGAGSSYEQYF. The CDR3 nucleotides read TGTGCCAGCAGCTTAGGTTGGGGCGCCGGGAGCTCCTACGAGCAGTACTTC. The rearrangement uses TRBV13 and TRBJ2-7; D might be TRBD2 (6 bases). This CDR3 contains 17 residues. Germline V gene sequence: CDR1 PRHDT, CDR2 FYEKMQ (reference sequence). The V gene lost 0 bases and the J gene lost 0 bases, with 15 bases spanning the gap.

This chain connects TRBV7-2 to TRBJ2-7, with D maybe TRBD1 (6 bases). This CDR3 is built from 14 residues. Germline V gives CDR1 SGHTA, CDR2 FQGNSA. V lost 8 bases, J lost 6 bases, and 20 bases lay in between. The CDR3 is CASRKGRGEGEQYF. Written as DNA, the CDR3 is TGTGCCAGCCGAAAGGGCAGGGGAGAAGGCGAGCAGTACTTC. Combining the CDR3 with reference TRBV7-2 and TRBJ2-7 gives the whole variable domain GAGVSQSPSNKVTEKGKDVELRCDPISGHTALYWYRQSLGQGLEFLIYFQGNSAPDKSGLPSDRFSAERTGGSVSTLTIQRTQQEDSAVYLCASRKGRGEGEQYFGPGTRLTVT.

This clone was seen a handful of times. The genes are TRBV11-2 and TRBJ2-7, with TRBD1 identical over 12 bases. This CDR3 contains 16 residues. The ends lost 2 bases at V and 5 bases at J; junction bases unmatched: 7. The V gene's germline CDR1 is SGHAT and CDR2 FQNNGV. The DNA for the CDR3 is TGTGCCAGCAGCTTACGCCTGGGGACAGGGGGCAACGAGCAGTACTTC. As protein: CASSLRLGTGGNEQYF.

V is TRBV27 and J is TRBJ1-5; D not resolved. V shed 0 bases and J shed 5 bases, with 8 bases lying between them. Germline V gene data show CDR1 as MNHEY and CDR2 as SMNVEV (reference sequence). The CDR3 sequence is 14 residues long. CDR3: CASSLSSIYQPQHF. As DNA, the CDR3 is TGTGCCAGCAGTTTATCGTCCATTTATCAGCCCCAGCATTTT.

The chain employs TRBV9 and TRBJ2-1; D not resolved. This CDR3 region has 16 residues. Germline V gene sequence: CDR1 SGDLS, CDR2 YYNGEE. Trimming shortened V by 4 bases and J by 2 bases, and 16 bases separated the two germline ends. The CDR3 nucleotides read TGTGCCAGCAGCCCCTTCGGCCTTCGGGCCTACAATGAGCAGTTCTTC. The encoded protein is CASSPFGLRAYNEQFF.

This chain links TRBV19 with TRBJ2-7; no firm D call. The germline V and J ends were trimmed by 5 bases and 2 bases, with 13 bases remaining between them. The CDR3 loop spans 14 amino acids. Germline V gives CDR1 LNHDA, CDR2 SQIVND (reference sequence). This chain's CDR3 is CASSLQDYAYEQYF. CDR3 in DNA: TGTGCCAGTAGTCTGCAGGATTATGCCTACGAGCAGTACTTC.

The chain links TRBV2 to TRBJ2-2; D possibly corresponds to TRBD1 (5 bases). Trimming left V 6 bases short and J 6 bases short, with 17 bases between. CDR3 size: 15 residues. Germline CDR1 is SNHLY and CDR2 is FYNNEI. The CDR3 bases are TGTGCCAGCAGAACTACATCAGGGCCCCCCGGGGAGCTGTTTTTT. Its protein product is CASRTTSGPPGELFF.

This clone was seen just once. V is TRBV5-1 and J is TRBJ2-6; D not certain. Trimming stripped 3 bases from V and 0 bases from J, with 10 bases between. The CDR3 is made up of 16 amino acids. Germline V gene lookup returns CDR1 SGHRS and CDR2 YFSETQ. CDR3 bases: TGCGCCAGCAGCTCGTCAGTGATCTCTGGGGCCAACGTCCTGACTTTC. Translating gives CASSSSVISGANVLTF.

The chain recombines TRBV25-1 with TRBJ2-5, with 11 bases lining up with TRBD2. Germline V lookup: CDR1 MGHDK, CDR2 SYGVNS. The CDR3 has 14 residues. The V gene end was trimmed by 8 bases and the J gene end by 2 bases; junction bases not matched to a gene: 4. The CDR3 DNA is TGTGCCAGCGGACTAGCGGGCCCACAAGAGACCCAGTACTTC. This encodes CASGLAGPQETQYF.

At least ten counts were recorded for this clone. The chain carries TRBV30 and TRBJ1-2; 7 bases map to TRBD1. Germline V CDR1 and CDR2: GTSNPN, SVGIG (reference sequence). With 3 bases clipped from V and 0 bases from J, the junction kept 1 base outside the gene matches. This CDR3 has 13 residues. The chain's CDR3 is CAWSTGANYGYTF. In DNA form, the CDR3 reads TGTGCCTGGAGCACAGGGGCTAACTATGGCTACACCTTC.

The rearrangement joins TRBV30 to TRBJ2-1; D is possibly TRBD1 (5 bases). Germline lookup yields CDR1 GTSNPN and CDR2 SVGIG (reference sequence). The germline V and J ends were trimmed by 4 bases and 8 bases, with 18 bases remaining between them. CDR3 length: 14 amino acids. In nucleotides, the CDR3 is TGTGCCTGGACCACAGGCTTGATGACGGATGAGCAGTTCTTC. Protein product: CAWTTGLMTDEQFF.

V and J are TRBV7-2 and TRBJ2-7; no clear D gene. CDR1 SGHTA and CDR2 FQGNSA come from the germline V gene. Between the trimmed V and J ends, which lost 7 bases and 6 bases, there was a span of 10 bases. The CDR3 spans 11 residues. The CDR3, as DNA: TGTGCCAGCACCGGTCTCGCCGAGCAGTACTTC. Translating it yields CASTGLAEQYF.

This chain uses TRBV7-2 with TRBJ2-2; weak D call: TRBD2 (5 bases). The CDR3 contains 15 residues. V was cut by 3 bases and J by 1 base, with 9 bases left in between. In germline, CDR1 is SGHTA, CDR2 FQGNSA. For the CDR3, the DNA is TGTGCCAGCAGCTTGAACGCGGGGAACACCGGGGAGCTGTTTTTT. This encodes CASSLNAGNTGELFF. Full variable domain (missing parts from reference TRBV7-2 and TRBJ2-2): GAGVSQSPSNKVTEKGKDVELRCDPISGHTALYWYRQSLGQGLEFLIYFQGNSAPDKSGLPSDRFSAERTGGSVSTLTIQRTQQEDSAVYLCASSLNAGNTGELFFGEGSRLTVL.

The V gene is TRBV5-1, the J gene TRBJ1-6, with TRBD1 identical over 9 bases. There are 17 residues in the CDR3. V lost 0 bases, J lost 8 bases, and 9 bases stayed unmatched. Germline CDR1 is SGHRS and CDR2 is YFSETQ. The CDR3 sequence is CASSLATGGFKDSPLHF. DNA of the CDR3: TGCGCCAGCAGCTTGGCCACAGGGGGCTTTAAGGATTCACCCCTCCACTTT.

The J gene is TRBJ2-7, the V gene TRBV5-1; 11 bases line up with TRBD1. Germline V gene sequence: CDR1 SGHRS, CDR2 YFSETQ. This CDR3 contains 17 residues. Trimming cost V 0 bases and J 5 bases; bases outside gene matches: 10. Here the CDR3 reads CASSLGIKGQGDDEQYF. The CDR3 DNA reads as TGCGCCAGCAGCTTGGGGATTAAGGGACAGGGGGACGACGAGCAGTACTTC.

This chain connects TRBV19 to TRBJ2-5; 7 nucleotides align to TRBD2. Trimming removed 4 bases from V and 1 base from J; junction bases left unmatched: 9. Germline V CDR1 and CDR2: LNHDA, SQIVND (reference sequence). This CDR3 has 16 residues. Here the CDR3 DNA reads TGTGCCAGTAGTAGGTCCAGCGGGGCTCTCCAAGAGACCCAGTACTTC. Its translation is CASSRSSGALQETQYF.

As concerns this clone: The same CDR3 also results from other DNA sequences found in this sample. This chain connects TRBV7-9 to TRBJ1-5; 9 nucleotides line up with TRBD1. CDR1 is SEHNR, CDR2 FQNEAQ, per germline (reference sequence). J lost 4 bases, V lost 4 bases, and 2 bases had no gene match. The CDR3 totals 14 residues. The CDR3 loop is CASSSGTGNQPQHF. The CDR3 nucleotides read TGTGCCAGCAGCTCCGGGACAGGGAATCAGCCCCAGCATTTT.

This clone was recorded only once. The chain combines TRBV15 with TRBJ1-5, with D unresolved. The CDR3 is 16 residues long. V was clipped by 4 bases and J by 5 bases, with 18 bases between them. Germline CDR1 LNHNV, CDR2 YYDKDF (reference sequence). CDR3 residues: CATSTPGREGDQPQHF. CDR3 nucleotide sequence: TGTGCCACCAGCACCCCGGGAAGGGAGGGCGATCAGCCCCAGCATTTT.